The 29 T cell receptor beta chains presented below share a single source sample, sequenced in a study of blood T cells in healthy people across ages. Primed by a sample-barcoded 5' primer and a J-beta primer mix, a second PCR proceeded for roughly 6 to 12 cycles. In TCRdb, the 5' RACE reads were re-called with MiXCR into one record per CDR3 protein. Altogether hundreds of thousands of distinct CDR3 sequences are present, roughly 24% being singletons, with the ten largest covering 2.5% to 3.5%. The same sample was also used in a study of T cells of mothers and their children.

The sequenced sample was blood. The receptors originated from a boy younger than 18 in good health.

V and J are TRBV20-1 and TRBJ1-2; D is unclear. The CDR3 spans 11 residues. Trimming removed 1 base from V and 6 bases from J, with 6 bases in between. Per germline, CDR1 DFQATT and CDR2 SNEGSKA (reference sequence). In nucleotides, the CDR3 is TGCAGTGCTAGAGGCTCCGATGGCTACACCTTC. Translated, it gives CSARGSDGYTF.

The rearrangement links TRBV7-9 to TRBJ2-1; no reliable D call. This CDR3 region has 14 residues. Germline V gene lookup returns CDR1 SEHNR and CDR2 FQNEAQ (reference sequence). The V gene lost 5 bases and the J gene lost 8 bases, with 16 bases spanning the gap. The CDR3 DNA follows: TGTGCCAGCAGCCCGGGTCTCAACACCGATGAGCAGTTCTTC. Its protein product is CASSPGLNTDEQFF.

This chain joins TRBV4-1 and TRBJ2-4; D might be TRBD1 or TRBD2, each matching 6 bases. This CDR3 comprises 12 residues. The V end lost 4 bases, the J end lost 12 bases, and 13 bases lay between the germline ends. Germline V CDR1 and CDR2: MGHRA, YSYEKL. The CDR3 spells CASSPLGGPQYF. The CDR3 region has the DNA TGCGCCAGCAGCCCCTTAGGGGGGCCTCAGTACTTC.

This clonotype was observed a handful of times. The gene calls are TRBV5-8 and TRBJ2-1; 11 bases are a match to TRBD1. The V gene end was trimmed by 3 bases and the J gene end by 4 bases; junction bases not matched to a gene: 3. This CDR3 has 15 residues. The germline CDR1 and CDR2 sequences are SGHTS and YDEGEE. The CDR3 coding sequence is TGTGCCAGCAGCTCTGGGACAGGGGGATACAATGAGCAGTTCTTC. It translates to CASSSGTGGYNEQFF.

CDR3 amino acids: CASRGGTSATYEQYF. The CDR3 DNA reads TGTGCCAGCAGGGGGGGGACTAGTGCCACCTACGAGCAGTACTTC. The chain is built from TRBV12-3 or TRBV12-4 and TRBJ2-7, with 8 bases lining up with TRBD2. This CDR3 is built from 15 residues. The J segment lost 2 bases and the V segment lost 6 bases, leaving 9 bases of the junction unmatched.

This clonotype was seen a few times. This rearrangement joins TRBV30 to TRBJ1-2, with 7 bases aligning to TRBD1. V lost 4 bases and J lost 3; bases outside the gene matches: 8. This CDR3 contains 14 residues. Germline loops: CDR1 GTSNPN, CDR2 SVGIG (reference sequence). The CDR3 protein is CAWTETGDYYGYTF. The CDR3 DNA reads as TGTGCCTGGACCGAAACAGGGGATTACTATGGCTACACCTTC.

The V and J genes are TRBV29-1 and TRBJ1-1, with D possibly TRBD1 on 5 matching bases. The germline V and J ends were trimmed by 7 bases and 3 bases, with 12 bases remaining between them. The CDR3 extends over 12 amino acids. From germline, CDR1 is SQVTM and CDR2 ANQGSEA. The CDR3, as DNA: TGCAGCGCTCCAGGGTGGGACACTGAAGCTTTCTTT. Translation: CSAPGWDTEAFF.

The V and J genes are TRBV7-3 and TRBJ1-2; a weak D match, TRBD1 (6 bases). The CDR3 has 14 residues. The germline V gene has CDR1 SGHTA and CDR2 FQGTGA. V was cut by 5 bases and J by 7 bases, with 17 bases left in between. CDR3 sequence (DNA): TGTGCCAGCAGCCCATCACCCAGGGGAAGTGGCTACACCTTC. Its translation is CASSPSPRGSGYTF.

This chain links TRBV6-1 with TRBJ1-2; a weak D match, TRBD1 (5 bases). The germline V gene encodes CDR1 MNHNS and CDR2 SASEGT. The CDR3 consists of 18 residues. The V end was cut by 4 bases, the J end by 0 bases, with 21 bases between. The CDR3 spells CASSAAGLTRGTNYGYTF. The DNA of the CDR3 is TGTGCCAGCAGTGCGGCAGGCCTAACTAGGGGTACTAACTATGGCTACACCTTC.

The gene calls are TRBV18 and TRBJ1-4, with D maybe TRBD1 (5 bases). Deletions cut 4 bases from V and 5 bases from J, with 14 bases between. The CDR3 length is 15 residues. CDR1 is KGHSH, CDR2 LQKENI, per germline. This CDR3 is CASSRPRDGNEKLFF. DNA of the CDR3: TGTGCCAGCTCACGACCCAGGGACGGGAATGAAAAACTGTTTTTT.

The table lists this clonotype with a few counts. The chain couples TRBV28 to TRBJ1-2; 7 bases are a match to TRBD1. The length of the CDR3 is 14 residues. Germline V lookup: CDR1 MDHEN, CDR2 SYDVKM. J was trimmed by 1 base and V by 7 bases; bases with no gene match: 6. The CDR3 loop reads CASKLGQINYGYTF. The CDR3 DNA follows: TGTGCCAGCAAACTGGGACAGATTAACTATGGCTACACCTTC.

The chain links TRBV4-1 to TRBJ2-7; unclear D gene. Trimming took 0 bases from V and 4 from J, leaving 16 bases between them. The germline CDR1 and CDR2 sequences are MGHRA and YSYEKL. The CDR3 runs to 16 residues. The DNA of the CDR3 is TGCGCCAGCAGCCAAGATGGTTTTAGGGATGCGTACGAGCAGTACTTC. Its protein product is CASSQDGFRDAYEQYF.

This chain uses TRBV4-3 with TRBJ1-2; no definite D call. Looked up from germline, CDR1 is LGHNA and CDR2 is YSLEER. The CDR3 length is 14 residues. Between the trimmed V and J ends, which lost 0 bases and 4 bases, there was a span of 9 bases. The CDR3 nucleotides read TGCGCCAGCAGCCAAGATGGCTTCTCCTATGGCTACACCTTC. It encodes CASSQDGFSYGYTF.

This chain links TRBV5-1 with TRBJ2-6, with TRBD1 matching over 7 bases. J was trimmed by 3 bases and V by 4 bases; bases with no gene match: 13. CDR3 length: 18 residues. Germline CDR1 is SGHRS and CDR2 is YFSETQ. The CDR3 loop reads CASSQTGASISGANVLTF. DNA of the CDR3: TGCGCCAGCAGCCAAACAGGGGCCTCTATTAGTGGGGCCAACGTCCTGACTTTC.

The gene calls are TRBV6-1 and TRBJ1-2; TRBD1 agrees at 7 bases. From germline, CDR1 is MNHNS and CDR2 SASEGT. V lost 6 bases, J lost 4 bases, and 17 bases stayed unmatched. The CDR3 runs 17 residues. The chain's CDR3 is CASRPGQTSGGLYGYTF. The CDR3 nucleotides are TGTGCCAGCAGACCCGGACAGACTTCAGGGGGACTCTATGGCTACACCTTC.

This clonotype was observed a few times. The chain recombines TRBV5-5 with TRBJ1-3, with D hard to call. Germline CDR1 reads SGHKS; CDR2 reads YYEKEE (reference sequence). CDR3 length: 17 residues. Trimming took off 4 bases at V and 0 bases at J, with 17 bases between the two ends. The CDR3 DNA reads TGTGCCAGCAGCCGAGGACCGGTGAACCGCTCTGGAAACACCATATATTTT. Residues: CASSRGPVNRSGNTIYF.

This clonotype was counted a few times. The CDR3 reads CSTRQGGLTEAFF. The CDR3 coding sequence is TGCAGCACAAGACAGGGTGGTCTCACTGAAGCTTTCTTT. The chain carries TRBV29-1 and TRBJ1-1, with 7 bases aligning to TRBD1. CDR3 length equals 13 residues. Germline CDR1 is SQVTM and CDR2 is ANQGSEA. V gave up 8 bases and J gave up 4 bases; unmatched junction bases: 10.

The rearrangement links TRBV12-3 or TRBV12-4 to TRBJ2-4, with 8 bases that match TRBD1. The CDR3 contains 17 residues. V lost 4 bases and J lost 5; bases outside the gene matches: 13. Written as DNA, the CDR3 is TGTGCCAGCAGTTCGAGGGGGACGGACAGGGCACAAAACATTCAGTACTTC. It yields the protein CASSSRGTDRAQNIQYF.

The chain is built from TRBV27 and TRBJ2-7, with 12 bases that match TRBD1. CDR3 length equals 14 residues. Germline CDR1 is MNHEY and CDR2 is SMNVEV (reference sequence). V shed 8 bases, J shed 6 bases, and the junction held 8 bases outside the gene matches. As DNA, the CDR3 is TGTGCCAGCGCCGCTGGGACAGGGGGCATCGAGCAGTACTTC. Encoded protein: CASAAGTGGIEQYF.

This chain joins TRBV12-5 and TRBJ1-3; D gene unclear. This CDR3 comprises 17 residues. V was trimmed by 7 bases and J by 3 bases, leaving 22 bases between them. Germline V gene sequence: CDR1 LGHNT, CDR2 FRNRAP. DNA for the CDR3: TGTGCTAGTGCCCCCCCCGGAGGAGGGTTGGATGGAAACACCATATATTTT. Translation: CASAPPGGGLDGNTIYF. The full variable domain, rest sourced from reference TRBV12-5 and TRBJ1-3, is DARVTQTPRHKVTEMGQEVTMRCQPILGHNTVFWYRQTMMQGLELLAYFRNRAPLDDSGMPKDRFSAEMPDATLATLKIQPSEPRDSAVYFCASAPPGGGLDGNTIYFGEGSWLTVV.

This clonotype was counted between two and nine times. The gene calls are TRBV24-1 and TRBJ2-5, with no clear D. In germline, CDR1 is KGHDR, CDR2 SFDVKD. V lost 4 bases and J lost 1, with 9 bases in between. The CDR3 length is 14 residues. The CDR3 reads CATSDPGSQETQYF. DNA for the CDR3: TGTGCCACCAGTGACCCTGGAAGCCAAGAGACCCAGTACTTC.

V and J are TRBV7-6 and TRBJ1-4; D might be TRBD1 (5 bases). The CDR3 runs to 19 residues. V was pared by 2 bases and J by 3 bases, with 22 bases between. Germline assignment: CDR1 SGHVS and CDR2 FNYEAQ. CDR3 sequence (DNA): TGTGCCAGCAGCTTACCCCTTAGGGGCACAAAGGAAGCTAATGAAAAACTGTTTTTT. Translating gives CASSLPLRGTKEANEKLFF.

The rearrangement uses TRBV20-1 and TRBJ1-1; the D gene is possibly TRBD1 (5 bases). Trimming shortened V by 3 bases and J by 1 base, and 12 bases separated the two germline ends. This CDR3 has 14 amino acids. Germline CDR1 and CDR2: DFQATT and SNEGSKA (reference sequence). CDR3 nucleotide sequence: TGCAGTGCTAGGGCGGGGGTGGGGAACACTGAAGCTTTCTTT. Its translation: CSARAGVGNTEAFF.

This clonotype was detected only a few times. The chain has TRBV3-1 and TRBJ2-1; 11 bases are a match to TRBD2. V was clipped by 0 bases and J by 0 bases; unmatched bases: 10. CDR1 and CDR2 (germline): LGHDT, YNNKEL (reference sequence). The CDR3 is 20 residues long. CDR3 bases: TGTGCCAGCAGCCAAGATGGGCTAGCGGGGGGCCCAGACTCCTACAATGAGCAGTTCTTC. Translation: CASSQDGLAGGPDSYNEQFF.

The chain has TRBV15 and TRBJ2-4; weak D call: TRBD2 (5 bases). Trimming removed 0 bases from V and 3 bases from J, with 12 bases in between. CDR1 is LNHNV, CDR2 YYDKDF, per germline (reference sequence). CDR3 size: 16 residues. The CDR3 sequence is CATSRDEGGDKNIQYF. CDR3 DNA sequence: TGTGCCACCAGCAGAGATGAGGGTGGGGACAAAAACATTCAGTACTTC.

J is TRBJ2-3 and V is TRBV7-3; a weak D match, TRBD2 (5 bases). This CDR3 spans 14 amino acids. From germline, CDR1 is SGHTA and CDR2 FQGTGA. The V end was cut by 2 bases, the J end by 4 bases, with 10 bases between. The CDR3 is CASSLEGSPDTQYF. DNA for the CDR3: TGTGCCAGCAGCTTAGAGGGCTCCCCAGATACGCAGTATTTT.

A few counts support this clonotype. The CDR3 sequence: CASSPGRGSFHGYTF. The CDR3, as DNA: TGTGCCAGCAGCCCCGGGCGCGGGTCCTTCCATGGCTACACCTTC. The V and J genes are TRBV7-9 and TRBJ1-2; D is ambiguous. This CDR3 contains 15 residues. V lost 5 bases, J lost 6 bases, and 19 bases lay in between. The germline CDR1 and CDR2 sequences are SEHNR and FQNEAQ (reference sequence).

This clonotype came up a few times. The rearrangement uses TRBV7-9 and TRBJ1-1, with 7 bases identical to TRBD1. Germline V gene sequence: CDR1 SEHNR, CDR2 FQNEAQ (reference sequence). The CDR3 length is 16 residues. V shed 6 bases and J 0 bases; nucleotides not matched to a gene: 10. CDR3 nucleotide sequence: TGTGCCAGCAGACGACAGGGCCCCTACATGAACACTGAAGCTTTCTTT. Its translation is CASRRQGPYMNTEAFF.

The CDR3 DNA reads TGCAGCGTTGCAGGGGTACTAGCCAAAAACATTCAGTACTTC. It encodes CSVAGVLAKNIQYF. This chain connects TRBV29-1 to TRBJ2-4; tentatively, D is TRBD1 (6 bases). Germline V CDR1 and CDR2: SQVTM, ANQGSEA. The V end was cut by 4 bases, the J end by 0 bases, with 10 bases between. The CDR3 runs to 14 residues.